The source of this TCR beta chain is a study of tissue T cells after allogeneic stem cell transplantation. Study-wide results and limits: TCR repertoires tracked anatomic similarity, regardless of disease or transplant status. Few T cell clones were shared across patients, but motif clusters showed tissue-specific shared signatures.

CDR1 LGHNA and CDR2 YNLKQL come from the germline V gene (reference sequence). Trimming stripped 3 bases from V and 0 bases from J, with 4 bases between. The CDR3 totals 13 residues. Profiling relied on immunoSEQ multiplex PCR, and the TCRdb table lists in-frame clones only, not all of them. This table has about 1,300 clones, 47% appearing once. This clone occurred a few times. What it binds is unknown. Any gene name here is a mouse gene name. The read ends 1 residue before the CDR3 terminus; that terminus is restored from the germline J gene. Time point noted: mouse harvest day 14 after allogeneic transplant. Mouse grafts combined 10^7 T-cell-depleted bone marrow cells with 10^6 splenic CD5+ T cells. This mouse GVHD model was MHC-mismatched B6 to BALB/c, profiled day 7 or 14.

The sequencing sample was made of spleen. The chain carries TRBV5 and TRBJ2-4, with D unresolved. This TCR derives from a female BALB/c mouse given C57BL/6 T cells with graft-versus-host disease after an allogeneic hematopoietic cell transplant. CDR3 in amino acids: CASSHPSQNTLYF. The CDR3 bases that were read are TGTGCCAGCAGCCATCCTAGTCAAAACACCTTGTAC.